This T cell receptor (beta chain) was recorded in a study of CD8+ T cells in alopecia areata (dated by TCRdb to the late 2010s). With respect to the entire study: In both human patients and the C3H/HeJ mouse model, the study applied high-throughput TCRbeta sequencing to look at T cell clonal expansion in alopecia areata. TCRbeta CDR3 regions were amplified by immunoSEQ multiplex PCR with 35 Vbeta forward and 13 Jbeta reverse primers. On the human side, TCRbeta sequencing was run on scalp tissue and on sorted CD4+ and CD8+ peripheral blood T cells from healthy controls and from alopecia areata patients with either patchy or totalis/universalis disease. Clonality in the scalp was compared among normal scalp (n=4), patchy alopecia areata scalp (n=8), and alopecia totalis/universalis scalp (n=8). RNA came from the PAXgene miRNA kit for fixed scalp, the miRNeasy kit for PBMCs, and the RNeasy kit for mouse skin. On the study overall, not on this receptor specifically: Scalp TCR repertoire analysis is complicated because resident alphabeta T cells in normal human skin are also sequenced, whereas mouse skin is dominated by gammadelta T cells. Compared with normal scalp, lesional scalp, particularly in alopecia totalis/universalis, had higher clonality and more expanded CD8+ clones, which suggests antigenic drive. Shared TCR sequences between patients were less evident than in mice, which may be partly attributable to HLA diversity in the patient population.

Libraries were constructed by the immunoSEQ multiplex PCR assay. For TCR sequencing, RNA was extracted from every sample and reverse transcribed into cDNA to serve as template. SuperScript III was used for first-strand cDNA synthesis, primed with a 2:1 mix of oligo-dT and random hexamers. A synthetic immune receptor repertoire was used to measure amplification bias, and any remaining bias was corrected computationally. The paper's data handling went like this. After raw reads were preprocessed to remove errors, the CDR3 was defined following IMGT conventions as running from the conserved cysteine to phenylalanine. Clonality was computed as 1 minus the Shannon entropy, with the entropy normalized by log2 of the number of productive unique TCRs. Whether scalp clones were CD4 or CD8 was inferred by matching scalp TCRbeta sequences against CD4 and CD8 repertoires sorted from blood. TCRdb holds this immuneACCESS table with in-frame rearrangements only. Some clones are missing; in checked studies, unresolved V genes explain under half, and the rest has no known cause. That table furnishes V, J and clone size, whereas the DNA furnished D and trimming. This sample comprises more than 95,000 clones, around 59% of them detected only once. The leading ten clones occupy around 9% of the sample.

PBMCs were separated by density centrifugation and stained for CD3, CD4 and CD8, after which CD4+ and CD8+ T cells were sorted on a FACSAria. Scalp biopsies and blood samples were provided by unaffected controls. Including the terminal cysteine and phenylalanine, the CDR3 comprises 13 residues. The CDR3 DNA has 39 bases and is translated from base 1. The junction shows trimming of 0 bases on V and 9 bases on J, plus 10 bases between the germline ends. CDR1 and CDR2, looked up from the germline V gene (reference sequence), are LNHNV and YYDKDF. In the case of this clone: What this receptor recognizes is not known. No much larger clonotype is one base removed from it; base qualities were not supplied.

Sequenced: CD4+ T cells sorted from blood. The rearranged chain carries TRBV15 and TRBJ2-3; the D region possibly corresponds to TRBD2 (5 bases align). This clonotype was sampled from a human donor in good health. The DNA sequence is TGTGCCACCAGCAGAGACGGGGAAAGAACGCAGTATTTT. Translated, this gives CATSRDGERTQYF. This CDR3, with the reference TRBV15 and TRBJ2-3 proteins standing in past its ends, gives the full variable domain DAMVIQNPRYQVTQFGKPVTLSCSQTLNHNVMYWYQQKSSQAPKLLFHYYDKDFNNEADTPDNFQSRRPNTSFCFLDIRSPGLGDTAMYLCATSRDGERTQYFGPGTRLTVL.